This passage covers 31 T cell receptor beta chains from one sample sequenced in a study of cytomegalovirus exposure and HLA in healthy donors. PCR involved 60 Vbeta and 13 Jbeta primers. Method: immunoSEQ multiplex PCR; TCRdb's copy keeps in-frame clones and lacks some. The table has roughly 190,000 clones, just under 80% seen once. Specimen: PBMCs. All receptors derive from a female donor in good health and CMV-seronegative.

This clone was picked up a small number of times. The V call is TRBV5-6, the J call TRBJ2-3, with D hard to call. From germline, CDR1 is SGHDT and CDR2 YYEEEE. V lost 4 bases, J lost 2 bases, and 2 bases lay in between. The CDR3 runs to 11 residues. CDR3 sequence reads: CASSHTDTQYF. The DNA for the CDR3 is TGTGCCAGCAGCCACACAGATACGCAGTATTTT.

V is TRBV28 and J is TRBJ2-2; D might be TRBD2 (6 bases). CDR1 and CDR2 from the germline V gene are MDHEN and SYDVKM. This CDR3 spans 17 amino acids. The ends were cut back, 7 bases at V and 7 bases at J, with 25 bases in the middle. CDR3 region: CASTIGGWGVVGGELFF. The DNA for the CDR3 is TGTGCCAGCACCATCGGAGGTTGGGGGGTGGTCGGCGGGGAGCTGTTTTTT.

This clone has only one observation. The J gene is TRBJ2-7, the V gene TRBV11-2; 8 bases match TRBD2. The CDR3 has 14 residues. The trim removed 7 bases at V and 2 bases at J, leaving 7 bases unmatched. Germline CDR1 SGHAT, CDR2 FQNNGV. DNA of the CDR3: TGTGCCAGCACCGAAACGGGGGGGACCTACGAGCAGTACTTC. Its protein is CASTETGGTYEQYF.

The sample holds a few counts of this clone. The CDR3 DNA reads as TGTGCCTGGAGGAGATCCTCGGGGCCCCAGCATTTT. Its protein product is CAWRRSSGPQHF. V and J are TRBV30 and TRBJ1-5; D is ambiguous. Germline V gene data show CDR1 as GTSNPN and CDR2 as SVGIG (reference sequence). The CDR3 contains 12 residues. Trimming pared 3 bases from V and 9 bases from J, leaving 12 bases between.

Comments on this clone: Different DNA sequences within this sample yield the same CDR3. The J gene is TRBJ1-1, the V gene TRBV4-1; D is unclear. CDR1 and CDR2 from the germline V gene are MGHRA and YSYEKL. The V end was cut by 4 bases, the J end by 5 bases, with 20 bases between. This CDR3 contains 16 residues. The CDR3 spells CASSRSGEGAGTEAFF. In nucleotides, the CDR3 is TGCGCCAGCAGCCGGTCTGGTGAGGGCGCGGGAACTGAAGCTTTCTTT.

This clone was recorded once. DNA of the CDR3: TGTGCCAGCAGCTTGAGGGGTTGGGATGGCTACACCTTC. This encodes CASSLRGWDGYTF. This rearrangement joins TRBV5-5 to TRBJ1-2; weak D call: TRBD1 (5 bases). Germline CDR1 and CDR2: SGHKS and YYEKEE (reference sequence). Trimming took off 1 base at V and 6 bases at J, with 10 bases between the two ends. The CDR3 contains 13 residues.

The rearrangement links TRBV21-1 to TRBJ2-2; TRBD2 was called by the table and not checked on the DNA. TRBV21-1 corresponds to a pseudogene. The CDR3 is made up of 20 amino acids. The chain's CDR3 is CASIKGTSGRAEVDTGELFF. As DNA, the CDR3 is TGTGCCAGCATCAAAGGGACTAGCGGGAGGGCCGAAGTGGACACCGGGGAGCTGTTTTTT.

The CDR3 reads CASSGLAGGLSYNEQFF. The DNA of the CDR3 is TGTGCCAGCAGCGGATTAGCGGGGGGGCTTTCTTACAATGAGCAGTTCTTC. This chain joins TRBV9 and TRBJ2-1; 11 bases are a match to TRBD2. Trimming at V came to 3 bases and at J to 4 bases, leaving 9 bases not matched to a gene. The CDR3 has 17 residues. Germline CDR1 is SGDLS and CDR2 is YYNGEE.

V usage is TRBV27 and J usage is TRBJ2-7; tentatively, D is TRBD1 (6 bases). Trimming took 5 bases from V and 0 from J, leaving 11 bases between them. The germline V gene encodes CDR1 MNHEY and CDR2 SMNVEV (reference sequence). CDR3 size: 14 residues. CDR3 nucleotides: TGTGCCAGCAGTCCCCGGACAGCCTCCTACGAGCAGTACTTC. It is translated as CASSPRTASYEQYF.

This clone showed up just a few times. V is TRBV5-3 and J is TRBJ2-7; D is unclear. TRBV5-3 falls under the ORF class, with uncertain function. V shed 1 base and J shed 5 bases, with 7 bases lying between them. The CDR3 has 12 residues. CDR3 in DNA: TGTGCCAGAAGCTTGTCGTCTAACGAGCAGTACTTC. It specifies CARSLSSNEQYF.

The chain carries TRBV2 and TRBJ2-7; D not certain. Germline V gene data show CDR1 as SNHLY and CDR2 as FYNNEI. This CDR3 spans 11 amino acids. V was cut by 2 bases and J by 6 bases, with 5 bases left in between. The CDR3 bases are TGTGCCAGCAGTGAATTCGGCGAGCAGTACTTC. Protein product: CASSEFGEQYF. The entire variable domain, with the rest obtained from reference TRBV2 and TRBJ2-7, is as follows: EPEVTQTPSHQVTQMGQEVILRCVPISNHLYFYWYRQILGQKVEFLVSFYNNEISEKSEIFDDQFSVERPDGSNFTLKIRSTKLEDSAMYFCASSEFGEQYFGPGTRLTVT.

The V and J genes are TRBV7-6 and TRBJ2-5, with 15 bases lining up with TRBD2. This CDR3 has 16 amino acids. V lost 3 bases to trimming and J lost 5 bases; unmatched junction nucleotides: 4. CDR1 is SGHVS, CDR2 FNYEAQ, per germline. For the CDR3, the DNA is TGTGCCAGCAGCTTTGGACTAGCGGGGGGGCTCGAGACCCAGTACTTC. This translates into CASSFGLAGGLETQYF.

The gene calls are TRBV5-1 and TRBJ2-5, with 8 nucleotides matching TRBD1. The CDR3 is 15 amino acids. The V segment lost 0 bases and the J segment 5 bases; nucleotides outside the gene matches: 6. Germline V CDR1 and CDR2: SGHRS, YFSETQ. The CDR3 sequence is CASSLAPGGAETQYF. In DNA, the CDR3 is TGCGCCAGCAGCTTGGCTCCAGGGGGCGCGGAGACCCAGTACTTC.

This rearrangement joins TRBV28 to TRBJ1-3; tentative D call: TRBD1 (5 bases). The V end lost 7 bases, the J end lost 2 bases, and 12 bases lay between the germline ends. This CDR3 is built from 14 residues. The germline CDR1 and CDR2 sequences are MDHEN and SYDVKM. The CDR3 DNA reads TGTGCCAGCATCGCAGGGATACCTGGAAACACCATATATTTT. Its protein product is CASIAGIPGNTIYF.

This clone was seen once. The chain combines TRBV12-2 with TRBJ2-3; the table's TRBD1 call for D was not verified on the DNA. TRBV12-2 is shown as a pseudogene. There are 18 residues in the CDR3. CDR3 residues: CASRPDYRDIKSTDTQYF. As DNA, the CDR3 is TGTGCAAGTCGCCCCGATTACAGGGACATCAAAAGCACAGATACGCAGTATTTT.

This rearrangement joins TRBV5-5 to TRBJ1-2, with D possibly matching TRBD1 (5 bases). The CDR3 consists of 14 residues. Germline V CDR1 and CDR2: SGHKS, YYEKEE (reference sequence). Trimming removed 1 base at V and 1 base at J, with 8 bases between. CDR3 coding DNA: TGTGCCAGCAGCTTGACAGGCGATAACTATGGCTACACCTTC. This translates into CASSLTGDNYGYTF.

The V gene is TRBV5-4, the J gene TRBJ1-2, with a possible D match to TRBD1 (6 bases). Germline V gene data show CDR1 as SGHNT and CDR2 as YYREEE (reference sequence). The CDR3 is made up of 15 amino acids. Trimming removed 4 bases from V and 9 bases from J, with 22 bases in between. The CDR3 DNA reads as TGTGCCAGCAGCCCCCAAGGACAGCTCGCATTTAGCTACACCTTC. This sequence encodes CASSPQGQLAFSYTF.

With regard to this clone: One junction end disagrees with the germline gene, perhaps due to a read error. The chain carries TRBV29-1 and TRBJ2-1; D is uncertain. In germline, CDR1 is SQVTM, CDR2 ANQGSEA. CDR3 length: 12 amino acids. The CDR3 coding sequence is TGCAGCGTTGATTCCATATACAATGAACAGTTCTTC. Translating it yields CSVDSIYNEQFF.

V is TRBV6-6 and J is TRBJ2-5, with D possibly matching TRBD2 (6 bases). The J call is in doubt because the DNA end fits TRBJ2-7 better. CDR3 length: 14 residues. Germline CDR1 and CDR2: MNHNY and SVGAGI (reference sequence). CDR3 coding DNA: TGTGCCAGCAGTTACGGGACTGGGAACTACGAGCAGTACTTC. Translating gives CASSYGTGNYEQYF.

V and J are TRBV9 and TRBJ2-5; TRBD2 agrees at 13 bases. This CDR3 has 17 amino acids. CDR1 and CDR2 from the germline V gene are SGDLS and YYNGEE. The trim removed 3 bases at V and 5 bases at J, leaving 10 bases unmatched. The CDR3 DNA sequence: TGTGCCAGCAGCGAGAGCGGACTAGCGGGAGTGGTTGAGACCCAGTACTTC. Translating gives CASSESGLAGVVETQYF.

DNA of the CDR3: TGTGCCAGCAGCTTATTTAGCGGACAAGAGACCCAGTACTTC. This encodes CASSLFSGQETQYF. This sequence joins TRBV5-8 and TRBJ2-5, with a tentative D call TRBD2 (6 bases). Germline CDR1 SGHTS, CDR2 YDEGEE. The CDR3 consists of 14 residues. Trimming shortened V by 2 bases and J by 2 bases, and 10 bases separated the two germline ends.

V gene TRBV9 combines with J gene TRBJ2-3; 7 positions agree with TRBD1. J was trimmed by 0 bases and V by 4 bases; bases with no gene match: 2. The CDR3 contains 14 residues. In germline, CDR1 is SGDLS, CDR2 YYNGEE. Here the CDR3 DNA reads TGTGCCAGCAGCAGGGACAGCAGCACAGATACGCAGTATTTT. Protein sequence: CASSRDSSTDTQYF.

About this clone: This same CDR3 is encoded by further DNA sequences in the sample. The rearrangement joins TRBV12-5 to TRBJ2-2; D call uncertain. The V end lost 6 bases, the J end lost 2 bases, and 7 bases lay between the germline ends. CDR3 length: 13 residues. Germline CDR1 LGHNT, CDR2 FRNRAP. Here the CDR3 reads CASGLGNTGELFF. CDR3 sequence (DNA): TGTGCTAGTGGCCTCGGTAACACCGGGGAGCTGTTTTTT. Full variable domain (rest looked up from reference TRBV12-5 and TRBJ2-2): DARVTQTPRHKVTEMGQEVTMRCQPILGHNTVFWYRQTMMQGLELLAYFRNRAPLDDSGMPKDRFSAEMPDATLATLKIQPSEPRDSAVYFCASGLGNTGELFFGEGSRLTVL.

The chain joins TRBV29-1 to TRBJ1-2; D perhaps matches TRBD1 (5 bases). Per the germline V gene, CDR1 is SQVTM and CDR2 is ANQGSEA. V dropped 4 bases and J dropped 0 bases, with 12 bases sitting between them. This CDR3 has 14 amino acids. CDR3 nucleotides: TGCAGCGTTGGGGGGGGTGTAGCTAACTATGGCTACACCTTC. Encoded protein: CSVGGGVANYGYTF.

The CDR3 coding sequence is TGTGCCAGCAGCTTAGGACCCTTGCGGATCTCCTACGAGCAGTACTTC. This encodes CASSLGPLRISYEQYF. The chain couples TRBV11-3 to TRBJ2-7, with D uncertain. V lost 1 base, J lost 0 bases, and 13 bases lay in between. Germline loops: CDR1 SGHNT, CDR2 YENEEA. The CDR3 has 16 amino acids.

This clone was picked up a small number of times. The chain is built from TRBV6-1 and TRBJ1-4; D unresolved. The length of the CDR3 is 12 residues. Germline assignment: CDR1 MNHNS and CDR2 SASEGT. The germline V and J ends were trimmed by 7 bases and 5 bases, with 8 bases remaining between them. Here the CDR3 DNA reads TGTGCCAGCACCAGTACCAATGAAAAACTGTTTTTT. Residues: CASTSTNEKLFF.

Turning to this clone: This specimen includes other DNA sequences encoding the same CDR3. The CDR3 loop is CASISGRPSSGNTIYF. As DNA, the CDR3 is TGTGCCAGCATAAGCGGTAGGCCAAGCTCTGGAAACACCATATATTTT. The chain has TRBV2 and TRBJ1-3; D ambiguous. V dropped 7 bases and J dropped 0 bases, with 16 bases sitting between them. Per the germline V gene, CDR1 is SNHLY and CDR2 is FYNNEI. The CDR3 extends over 16 amino acids.

The chain employs TRBV18 and TRBJ2-3; a possible D gene is TRBD2 (7 bases). V lost 6 bases and J lost 3, with 16 bases in between. The CDR3 spans 15 residues. Germline V gene sequence: CDR1 KGHSH, CDR2 LQKENI. The CDR3 sequence is CASSPGGQPTDTQYF. CDR3 in DNA: TGTGCCAGCTCCCCCGGGGGGCAACCGACAGATACGCAGTATTTT.

The V gene is TRBV7-2, the J gene TRBJ2-7; D is ambiguous. Trimming pared 1 base from V and 2 bases from J, leaving 9 bases between. The CDR3 runs to 14 residues. The germline V gene has CDR1 SGHTA and CDR2 FQGNSA. For the CDR3, the DNA is TGTGCCAGCAGCTTAGATGCGAGGACCTACGAGCAGTACTTC. It yields the protein CASSLDARTYEQYF.

V is TRBV5-6 and J is TRBJ2-1; 9 bases align to TRBD1. The CDR3 extends over 16 amino acids. Trimming removed 0 bases from V and 3 bases from J; junction bases left unmatched: 4. In germline, CDR1 is SGHDT, CDR2 YYEEEE. DNA of the CDR3: TGTGCCAGCAGCTTGGGAGGACAGGGGTACTACAATGAGCAGTTCTTC. Translation gives CASSLGGQGYYNEQFF.

The V call is TRBV6-4, the J call TRBJ2-2; unclear D gene. From germline, CDR1 is MRHNA and CDR2 SNTAGT. V gave up 4 bases and J gave up 3 bases, with 6 bases separating them. The CDR3 loop spans 13 amino acids. The DNA for the CDR3 is TGTGCCAGCAGTGCAAGAGACACCGGGGAGCTGTTTTTT. Translation: CASSARDTGELFF.